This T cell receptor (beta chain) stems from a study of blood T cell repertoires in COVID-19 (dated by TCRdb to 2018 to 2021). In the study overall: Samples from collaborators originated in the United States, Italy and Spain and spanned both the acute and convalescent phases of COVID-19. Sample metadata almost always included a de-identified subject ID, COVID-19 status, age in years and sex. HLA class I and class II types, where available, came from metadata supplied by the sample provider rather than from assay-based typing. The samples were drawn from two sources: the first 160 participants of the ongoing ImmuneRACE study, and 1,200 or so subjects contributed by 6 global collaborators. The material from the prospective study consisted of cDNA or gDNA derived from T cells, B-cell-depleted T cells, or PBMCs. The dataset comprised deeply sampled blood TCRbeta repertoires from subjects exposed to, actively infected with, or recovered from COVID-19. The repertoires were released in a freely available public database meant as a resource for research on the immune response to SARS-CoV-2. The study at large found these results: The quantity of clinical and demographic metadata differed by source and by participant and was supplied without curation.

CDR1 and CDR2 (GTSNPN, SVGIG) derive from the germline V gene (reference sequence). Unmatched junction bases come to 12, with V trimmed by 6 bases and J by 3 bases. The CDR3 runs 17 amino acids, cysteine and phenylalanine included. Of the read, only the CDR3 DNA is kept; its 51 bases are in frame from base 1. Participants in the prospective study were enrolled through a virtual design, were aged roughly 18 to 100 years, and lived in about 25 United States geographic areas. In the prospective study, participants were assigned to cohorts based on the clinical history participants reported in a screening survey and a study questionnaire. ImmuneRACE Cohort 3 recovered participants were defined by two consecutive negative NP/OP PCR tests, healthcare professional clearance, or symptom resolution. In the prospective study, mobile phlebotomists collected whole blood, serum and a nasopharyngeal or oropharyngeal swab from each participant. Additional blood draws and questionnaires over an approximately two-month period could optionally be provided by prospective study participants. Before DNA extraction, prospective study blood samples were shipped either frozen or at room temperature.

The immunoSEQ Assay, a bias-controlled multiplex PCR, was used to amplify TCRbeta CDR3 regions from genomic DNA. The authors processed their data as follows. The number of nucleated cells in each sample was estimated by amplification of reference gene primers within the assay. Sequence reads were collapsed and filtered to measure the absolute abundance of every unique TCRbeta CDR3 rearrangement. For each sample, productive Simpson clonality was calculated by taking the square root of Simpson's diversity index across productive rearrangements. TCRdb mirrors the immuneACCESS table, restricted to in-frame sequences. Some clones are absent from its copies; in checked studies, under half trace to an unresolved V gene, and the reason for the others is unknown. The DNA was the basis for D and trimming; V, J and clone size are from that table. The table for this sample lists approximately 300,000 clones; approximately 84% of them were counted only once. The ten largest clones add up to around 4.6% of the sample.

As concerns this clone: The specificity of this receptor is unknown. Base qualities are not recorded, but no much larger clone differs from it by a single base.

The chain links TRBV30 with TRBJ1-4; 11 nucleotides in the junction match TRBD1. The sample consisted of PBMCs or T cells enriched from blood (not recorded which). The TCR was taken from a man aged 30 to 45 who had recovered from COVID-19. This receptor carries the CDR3 CACTPGGTGGSNEKLFF. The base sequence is TGTGCCTGCACCCCGGGGGGGACAGGGGGGTCTAATGAAAAACTGTTTTTT.